This T cell receptor beta chain was sequenced for a study of T-cell reconstitution after alpha-beta-depleted transplantation in children. Using unique molecular identifiers, the investigators prepared the TCRbeta library. TCRdb used MiXCR to reprocess the PCR reads, holding one entry per CDR3 protein. The sample lists about 610,000 distinct CDR3 sequences; roughly 10% were seen once. The ends were cut back, 2 bases at V and 3 bases at J, with 11 bases in the middle. Germline V gives CDR1 LGHNA, CDR2 YSLEER. The CDR3 loop spans 15 amino acids. The rearrangement joins TRBV4-3 to TRBJ1-3; maybe TRBD1 (6 bases). This clonotype was obtained from a human donor who donated a stem cell graft to a child with acute myeloid leukemia. Sequences were derived from PBMCs from the stem cell graft donor, sampled from the stem cell graft. The CDR3 protein is CASSQIGGLGNTIYF. For the CDR3, the DNA is TGCGCCAGCAGCCAAATAGGGGGGCTTGGAAACACCATATATTTT.